Given below is one TCR beta chain in context. Its antigen is undetermined. These donors were members of the approximately 110-subject validation cohort, a group separate from the roughly 670-subject first cohort. CDR1 and CDR2 from the germline V gene are SGHAT and FQNNGV. V dropped 5 bases and J dropped 0 bases, with 10 bases sitting between them. CDR3 length equals 15 residues. Only in-frame clones appear in the TCRdb table, and some are missing; sequencing was by immunoSEQ multiplex PCR. The repertoire consists of approximately 160,000 clones, with 95% to 96% occurring once and the leading ten covering 0.89%. These data are taken from a study of cytomegalovirus exposure and HLA in healthy donors. Looking at the study overall: The same platform used for the approximately 670 first-cohort repertoires was also used for the 90 to 150 validation repertoires, as a later analysis reported. General observations from the study: The tendency of first-cohort TCR clusters to co-occur in the roughly 130 validation repertoires emerged from a later analysis. High sensitivity and specificity were reportedly achieved when the classifier diagnosed cytomegalovirus status.

Sequenced: PBMCs. The TCR was taken from a young woman in good health and CMV-seronegative. The J gene is TRBJ1-4, the V gene TRBV11-2; TRBD1 is a possible D gene (6 bases). Here the CDR3 reads CASSTQGATNEKLFF. CDR3 coding DNA: TGTGCCAGCAGCACACAGGGTGCAACTAATGAAAAACTGTTTTTT.